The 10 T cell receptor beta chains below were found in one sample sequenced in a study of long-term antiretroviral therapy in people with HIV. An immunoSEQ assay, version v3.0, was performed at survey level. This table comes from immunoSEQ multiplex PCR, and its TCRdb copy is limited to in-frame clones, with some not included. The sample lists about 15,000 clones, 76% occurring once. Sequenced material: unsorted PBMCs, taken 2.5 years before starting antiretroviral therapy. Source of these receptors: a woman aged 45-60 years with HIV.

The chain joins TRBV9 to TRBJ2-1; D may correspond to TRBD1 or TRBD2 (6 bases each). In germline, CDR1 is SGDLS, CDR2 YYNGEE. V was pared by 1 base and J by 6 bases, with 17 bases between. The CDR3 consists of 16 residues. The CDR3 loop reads CASSVFGSGAINEQFF. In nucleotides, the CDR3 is TGTGCCAGCAGCGTATTCGGATCGGGGGCCATCAATGAGCAGTTCTTC.

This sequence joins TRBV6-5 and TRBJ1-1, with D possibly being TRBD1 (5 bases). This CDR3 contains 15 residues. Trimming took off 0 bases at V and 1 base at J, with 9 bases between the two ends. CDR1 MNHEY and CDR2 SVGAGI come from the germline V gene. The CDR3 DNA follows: TGTGCCAGCAGTTACTCGATGGGGGGGAACACTGAAGCTTTCTTT. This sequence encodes CASSYSMGGNTEAFF.

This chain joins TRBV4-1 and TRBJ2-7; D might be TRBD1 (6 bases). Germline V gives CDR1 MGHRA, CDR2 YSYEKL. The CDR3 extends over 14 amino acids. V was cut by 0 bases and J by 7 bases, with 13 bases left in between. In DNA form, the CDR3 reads TGCGCCAGCAGCCAAGAGGACAGCCATGATGAGCAGTACGTC. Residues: CASSQEDSHDEQYV.

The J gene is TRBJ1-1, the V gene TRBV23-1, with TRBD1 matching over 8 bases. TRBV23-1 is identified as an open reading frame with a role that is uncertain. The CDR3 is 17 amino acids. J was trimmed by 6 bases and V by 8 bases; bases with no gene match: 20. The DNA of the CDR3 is TGCGCCAGCCCCAGGGGGGACAGGAATTATTTGACCCCTGAAGCTTTCTTT. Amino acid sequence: CASPRGDRNYLTPEAFF.

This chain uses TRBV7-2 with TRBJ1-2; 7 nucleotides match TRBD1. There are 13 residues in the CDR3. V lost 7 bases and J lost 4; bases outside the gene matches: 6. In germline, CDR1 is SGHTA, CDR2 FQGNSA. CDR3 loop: CASTLTGTYGYTF. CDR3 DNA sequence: TGTGCCAGCACCTTGACAGGGACCTATGGCTACACCTTC.

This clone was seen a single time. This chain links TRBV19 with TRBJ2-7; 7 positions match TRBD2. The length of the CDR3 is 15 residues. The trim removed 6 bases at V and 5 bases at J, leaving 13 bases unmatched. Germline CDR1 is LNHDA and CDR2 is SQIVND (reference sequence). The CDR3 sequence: CASSWGGKSSDEQYF. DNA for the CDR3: TGTGCCAGTAGCTGGGGGGGAAAATCTTCAGACGAGCAGTACTTC.

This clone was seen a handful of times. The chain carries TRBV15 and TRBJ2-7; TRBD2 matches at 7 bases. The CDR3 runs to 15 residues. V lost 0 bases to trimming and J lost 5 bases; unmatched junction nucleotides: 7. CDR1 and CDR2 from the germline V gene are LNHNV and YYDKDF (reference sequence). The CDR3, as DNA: TGTGCCACCAGCAGAGATTGGTTGGGGGGGAACGAGCAGTACTTC. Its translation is CATSRDWLGGNEQYF. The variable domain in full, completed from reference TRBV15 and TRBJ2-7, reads DAMVIQNPRYQVTQFGKPVTLSCSQTLNHNVMYWYQQKSSQAPKLLFHYYDKDFNNEADTPDNFQSRRPNTSFCFLDIRSPGLGDTAMYLCATSRDWLGGNEQYFGPGTRLTVT.

The CDR3 sequence: CASSSSGGFQETQYF. Written as DNA, the CDR3 is TGTGCCAGCAGCTCTAGCGGGGGTTTCCAAGAGACCCAGTACTTC. This chain joins TRBV11-2 and TRBJ2-5; TRBD2 matches at 10 bases. CDR3 length: 15 residues. Looked up from germline, CDR1 is SGHAT and CDR2 is FQNNGV. Unmatched junction bases numbered 3, after V lost 4 bases and J lost 1 base.

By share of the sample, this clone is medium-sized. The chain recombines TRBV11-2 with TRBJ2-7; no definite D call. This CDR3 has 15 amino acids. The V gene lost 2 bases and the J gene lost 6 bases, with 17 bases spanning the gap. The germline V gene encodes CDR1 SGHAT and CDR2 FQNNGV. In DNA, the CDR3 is TGTGCCAGCAGCTTATTGAGCTCGGGTACCGGCGAGCAGTACTTC. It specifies CASSLLSSGTGEQYF. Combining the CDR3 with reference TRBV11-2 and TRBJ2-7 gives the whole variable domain EAGVAQSPRYKIIEKRQSVAFWCNPISGHATLYWYQQILGQGPKLLIQFQNNGVVDDSQLPKDRFSAERLKGVDSTLKIQPAKLEDSAVYLCASSLLSSGTGEQYFGPGTRLTVT.

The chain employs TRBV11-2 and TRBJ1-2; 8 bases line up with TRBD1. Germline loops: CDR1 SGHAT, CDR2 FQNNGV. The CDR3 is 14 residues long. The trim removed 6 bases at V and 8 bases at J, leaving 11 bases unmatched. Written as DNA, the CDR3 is TGTGCCAGCAGTTTTCAGGGGGCGGCTACGGGCTACACCTTC. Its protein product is CASSFQGAATGYTF.